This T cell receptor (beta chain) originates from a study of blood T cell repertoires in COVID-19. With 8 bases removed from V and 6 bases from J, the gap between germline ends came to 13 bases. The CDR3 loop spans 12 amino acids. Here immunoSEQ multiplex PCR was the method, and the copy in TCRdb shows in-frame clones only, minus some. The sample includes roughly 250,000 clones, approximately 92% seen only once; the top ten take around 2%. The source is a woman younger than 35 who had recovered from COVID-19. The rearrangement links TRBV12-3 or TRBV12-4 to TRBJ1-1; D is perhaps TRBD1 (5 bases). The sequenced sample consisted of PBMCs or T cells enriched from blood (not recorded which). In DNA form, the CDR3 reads TGTGCCAGCGGGGAGGGACGGCCTGAAGCTTTCTTT. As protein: CASGEGRPEAFF.